This entry lists 5 T cell receptor beta chains sequenced from one sample in a study of OX40 agonist ivuxolimab in advanced cancers. Measured with immunoSEQ multiplex PCR; TCRdb has only the in-frame clones, and not every one. The sample includes 53,000 or so clones, over 90% seen only once; the top ten take about 17%. Here the sequenced sample was CD4+ or CD8+ T cells sorted from blood, taken in a trial of the OX40 agonist ivuxolimab. The receptors shown here come from an adult with an advanced solid tumor such as melanoma, head and neck, liver or kidney cancer.

The chain joins TRBV4-3 to TRBJ2-7, with D perhaps matching TRBD1 or TRBD2 (5 bases each). Germline V CDR1 and CDR2: LGHNA, YSLEER. The CDR3 has 16 amino acids. V was clipped by 0 bases and J by 0 bases, with 12 bases between them. The CDR3 reads CASSQEWGRFSYEQYF. The CDR3, as DNA: TGCGCCAGCAGCCAAGAGTGGGGGAGATTCTCCTACGAGCAGTACTTC.

The chain has TRBV7-6 and TRBJ2-7; 14 bases line up with TRBD2. The trim removed 1 base at V and 3 bases at J, leaving 14 bases unmatched. This CDR3 region has 20 residues. Germline CDR1 SGHVS, CDR2 FNYEAQ. CDR3 in amino acids: CASSLGARLAGGLWGYEQYF. CDR3 nucleotide sequence: TGTGCCAGCAGCTTAGGGGCAAGACTAGCGGGAGGGTTATGGGGCTACGAGCAGTACTTC.

The rearrangement joins TRBV4-3 to TRBJ2-7; D might be TRBD1 (6 bases). CDR1 is LGHNA and CDR2 is YSLEER in the germline V gene. V lost 0 bases and J 7 bases, leaving 16 bases between the germline ends. The CDR3 consists of 15 residues. The CDR3 region is CASSQDRGSRGEQYF. The CDR3 region has the DNA TGCGCCAGCAGCCAAGACAGGGGTTCTAGAGGAGAGCAGTACTTC.

The rearrangement joins TRBV7-2 to TRBJ2-7; D gene unclear. V gave up 1 base and J gave up 4 bases, with 14 bases separating them. CDR1 SGHTA and CDR2 FQGNSA come from the germline V gene. The CDR3 sequence is 15 residues long. The DNA of the CDR3 is TGTGCCAGCAGCTTAGGAACAGACCTCGGGTACGAGCAGTACTTC. Protein sequence: CASSLGTDLGYEQYF.

The chain carries TRBV11-2 and TRBJ2-1; D is possibly TRBD2 (6 bases). Looked up from germline, CDR1 is SGHAT and CDR2 is FQNNGV. CDR3 length: 15 residues. V was shortened by 7 bases and J by 0 bases, with 13 bases between the two germline ends. The CDR3 region has the DNA TGTGCCAGCACCCAGGCGGGGCTCTCCTACAATGAGCAGTTCTTC. This gives the protein CASTQAGLSYNEQFF. Based on the CDR3 plus reference TRBV11-2 and TRBJ2-1, the full variable domain is EAGVAQSPRYKIIEKRQSVAFWCNPISGHATLYWYQQILGQGPKLLIQFQNNGVVDDSQLPKDRFSAERLKGVDSTLKIQPAKLEDSAVYLCASTQAGLSYNEQFFGPGTRLTVL.